The 26 T cell receptor beta chains reported below all come from one sample, sequenced in a study of cytomegalovirus exposure and HLA in healthy donors. Primers for the PCR totalled 60 Vbeta and 13 Jbeta. Produced via immunoSEQ multiplex PCR; TCRdb's table is partial and in-frame only. The data hold some 160,000 clones, with roughly 82% observed a single time. Input material: PBMCs. All receptors come from a woman in her 30s in good health and CMV-seronegative.

This clone was seen only a few times. V and J are TRBV18 and TRBJ2-6; 9 bases are a match to TRBD1. The germline V gene has CDR1 KGHSH and CDR2 LQKENI. V was clipped by 3 bases and J by 0 bases; unmatched bases: 3. CDR3 length: 17 amino acids. CDR3 residues: CASSPTGGSSGANVLTF. Here the CDR3 DNA reads TGTGCCAGCTCACCTACAGGGGGCTCCTCTGGGGCCAACGTCCTGACTTTC.

The J gene is TRBJ2-3, the V gene TRBV7-9; possibly TRBD2 for D (6 bases). With 8 bases removed from V and 0 bases from J, the gap between germline ends came to 12 bases. CDR1 SEHNR and CDR2 FQNEAQ come from the germline V gene (reference sequence). There are 14 residues in the CDR3. CDR3: CASASSASTDTQYF. The CDR3 region has the DNA TGTGCCAGCGCATCTAGCGCTAGCACAGATACGCAGTATTTT.

The chain carries TRBV6-1 and TRBJ2-3, with D possibly TRBD2 on 5 matching bases. The CDR3 length is 13 residues. In germline, CDR1 is MNHNS, CDR2 SASEGT. The V gene lost 4 bases and the J gene lost 5 bases, with 10 bases spanning the gap. CDR3 sequence reads: CASSGDYRDTQYF. The CDR3 DNA reads as TGTGCCAGCAGTGGCGACTACAGAGATACGCAGTATTTT.

The J gene is TRBJ2-7, the V gene TRBV29-1; TRBD2 matches 12 bases. The CDR3 runs 14 residues. Germline CDR1 reads SQVTM; CDR2 reads ANQGSEA. Trimming at V came to 6 bases and at J to 3 bases, leaving 6 bases not matched to a gene. The CDR3 protein is CSVPGLAGSYEQYF. The DNA for the CDR3 is TGCAGCGTCCCCGGACTAGCGGGGAGCTACGAGCAGTACTTC.

This clone was found a few times. The gene calls are TRBV15 and TRBJ2-5, with unresolved D. Matching the DNA end better, TRBJ2-7 makes the J call doubtful. Germline assignment: CDR1 LNHNV and CDR2 YYDKDF (reference sequence). The CDR3 length is 16 residues. CDR3 sequence reads: CATSRAAAPLLYEQYF. The DNA of the CDR3 is TGTGCCACCAGCAGAGCGGCGGCACCCTTGCTCTACGAGCAGTACTTC.

The CDR3 sequence: CASSLGQNTGELFF. The CDR3 DNA reads as TGTGCCAGCAGCTTAGGGCAGAACACCGGGGAGCTGTTTTTT. The chain carries TRBV7-3 and TRBJ2-2, with D hard to call. Trimming shortened V by 2 bases and J by 1 base, and 5 bases separated the two germline ends. Per germline, CDR1 SGHTA and CDR2 FQGTGA. The length of the CDR3 is 14 residues.

This sequence joins TRBV18 and TRBJ1-2, with 7 bases matching TRBD1. Germline CDR1 is KGHSH and CDR2 is LQKENI. The CDR3 covers 17 residues. The J segment lost 4 bases and the V segment lost 2 bases, leaving 13 bases of the junction unmatched. CDR3 amino acids: CASSPDGTAGRIYGYTF. The CDR3 DNA reads as TGTGCCAGCTCACCAGATGGGACAGCGGGCCGAATCTATGGCTACACCTTC. Full variable domain (rest looked up from reference TRBV18 and TRBJ1-2): NAGVMQNPRHLVRRRGQEARLRCSPMKGHSHVYWYRQLPEEGLKFMVYLQKENIIDESGMPKERFSAEFPKEGPSILRIQQVVRGDSAAYFCASSPDGTAGRIYGYTFGSGTRLTVV.

The J gene is TRBJ2-7, the V gene TRBV5-1; D may be TRBD1 (5 bases). V gave up 3 bases and J gave up 8 bases, with 21 bases separating them. Germline CDR1 and CDR2: SGHRS and YFSETQ. This CDR3 spans 15 amino acids. CDR3 protein: CASSSPSDSPGKQYF. The CDR3 coding sequence is TGCGCCAGCAGCTCGCCCTCTGACAGTCCTGGAAAGCAGTACTTC.

The count of this clone is one. The chain combines TRBV4-1 with TRBJ2-7; 7 bases match TRBD1. Looked up from germline, CDR1 is MGHRA and CDR2 is YSYEKL. This CDR3 is built from 16 residues. V was clipped by 6 bases and J by 2 bases; unmatched bases: 13. In nucleotides, the CDR3 is TGCGCCAGCAGTCGAACAAGGGGGCAAGGGGCCTACGAGCAGTACTTC. Amino acids: CASSRTRGQGAYEQYF.

The genes are TRBV18 and TRBJ1-2; 7 bases agree with TRBD1. CDR1 is KGHSH and CDR2 is LQKENI in the germline V gene. The CDR3 spans 16 residues. J lost 1 base, V lost 2 bases, and 7 bases had no gene match. The CDR3 DNA sequence: TGTGCCAGCTCACCAAGGGACAGCCGAGGTAACTATGGCTACACCTTC. The encoded protein is CASSPRDSRGNYGYTF.

The chain recombines TRBV4-1 with TRBJ1-1, with a weak D call TRBD1 (5 bases). Germline CDR1 reads MGHRA; CDR2 reads YSYEKL. V gave up 0 bases and J gave up 10 bases, with 24 bases separating them. The CDR3 is 17 residues long. The CDR3 reads CASSQDGSVRASGVAFF. The DNA for the CDR3 is TGCGCCAGCAGCCAAGATGGTAGTGTCAGGGCTTCAGGAGTAGCTTTCTTT.

This clone occurred a few times. CDR3 coding DNA: TGTGCCAGCAGCTCGACTGCTCCCAATGAGCAGTTCTTC. Translated, it gives CASSSTAPNEQFF. The chain combines TRBV13 with TRBJ2-1, with D hard to call. V was pared by 4 bases and J by 6 bases, with 10 bases between. The CDR3 extends over 13 amino acids. Germline V gene lookup returns CDR1 PRHDT and CDR2 FYEKMQ (reference sequence).

The genes are TRBV2 and TRBJ1-3, with 7 positions matching TRBD1. J lost 4 bases, V lost 2 bases, and 5 bases had no gene match. This CDR3 has 15 amino acids. The germline gives CDR1 SNHLY, CDR2 FYNNEI. The CDR3 loop is CASSERGQGGNTIYF. In DNA, the CDR3 is TGTGCCAGCAGTGAAAGGGGGCAGGGCGGAAACACCATATATTTT.

The chain combines TRBV19 with TRBJ1-5; D possibly corresponds to TRBD1 (6 bases). V was pared by 4 bases and J by 0 bases, with 13 bases between. This CDR3 is 16 amino acids long. CDR1 is LNHDA, CDR2 SQIVND, per germline (reference sequence). The CDR3 DNA reads TGTGCCAGTAGTACCCCAGGGGCATCTAGCAATCAGCCCCAGCATTTT. Protein: CASSTPGASSNQPQHF. Variable domain in full (rest from reference TRBV19 and TRBJ1-5): DGGITQSPKYLFRKEGQNVTLSCEQNLNHDAMYWYRQDPGQGLRLIYYSQIVNDFQKGDIAEGYSVSREKKESFPLTVTSAQKNPTAFYLCASSTPGASSNQPQHFGDGTRLSIL.

The CDR3 DNA follows: TGTGCCAGCAGTTTCGACAGGGGGCGCGGGACCCAGTACTTC. It encodes CASSFDRGRGTQYF. The chain links TRBV27 to TRBJ2-5; TRBD1 matches 10 bases. The germline gives CDR1 MNHEY, CDR2 SMNVEV (reference sequence). The V segment lost 3 bases and the J segment 7 bases; nucleotides outside the gene matches: 5. The CDR3 runs to 14 residues.

The rearrangement links TRBV28 to TRBJ2-3, with 14 bases lining up with TRBD2. The CDR3 is made up of 16 amino acids. V gave up 2 bases and J gave up 6 bases; unmatched junction bases: 4. Germline loops: CDR1 MDHEN, CDR2 SYDVKM. The CDR3 region is CASSLGGLAGVDTQYF. As DNA, the CDR3 is TGTGCCAGCAGTTTAGGGGGACTAGCGGGAGTGGATACGCAGTATTTT. Looking up the rest from reference TRBV28 and TRBJ2-3 gives the full variable domain: DVKVTQSSRYLVKRTGEKVFLECVQDMDHENMFWYRQDPGLGLRLIYFSYDVKMKEKGDIPEGYSVSREKKERFSLILESASTNQTSMYLCASSLGGLAGVDTQYFGPGTRLTVL.

The J gene is TRBJ2-3, the V gene TRBV5-4; the D is unclear. From germline, CDR1 is SGHNT and CDR2 YYREEE (reference sequence). The CDR3 runs 15 residues. The germline V and J ends were trimmed by 0 bases and 0 bases, with 8 bases remaining between them. The DNA of the CDR3 is TGTGCCAGCAGCTTGGCTGGCGGAAGCACAGATACGCAGTATTTT. Residues: CASSLAGGSTDTQYF.

This clone was observed a few times. J is TRBJ2-1 and V is TRBV2, with 8 positions matching TRBD1. CDR1 and CDR2 (germline): SNHLY, FYNNEI. V trimming: 8 bases; J trimming: 3 bases; junction bases outside the gene matches: 9. The CDR3 sequence is 15 residues long. This CDR3 reads CASYKEQGGYNEQFF. CDR3 nucleotide sequence: TGTGCCAGCTACAAAGAACAGGGGGGCTACAATGAGCAGTTCTTC.

The rearrangement joins TRBV7-3 to TRBJ2-1; D perhaps matches TRBD1 (6 bases). The V end was cut by 5 bases, the J end by 5 bases, with 10 bases between. CDR1 and CDR2 from the germline V gene are SGHTA and FQGTGA. This CDR3 has 13 amino acids. The CDR3 nucleotides read TGTGCCAGCAGCACGACAGGAAACAATGAGCAGTTCTTC. Its translation: CASSTTGNNEQFF.

The chain is built from TRBV6-1 and TRBJ1-5; 8 bases align to TRBD1. Losses at the gene ends were 5 bases for V and 5 bases for J; bases not matched to a gene: 5. Germline CDR1 MNHNS, CDR2 SASEGT. The CDR3 runs 14 residues. CDR3 residues: CASSTQGADQPQHF. In nucleotides, the CDR3 is TGTGCCAGCAGTACGCAGGGGGCCGATCAGCCCCAGCATTTT.

This chain uses TRBV6-6 with TRBJ1-2; 8 bases align to TRBD1. V dropped 5 bases and J dropped 2; count of bases not matched to a gene: 7. The CDR3 has 15 residues. Per germline, CDR1 MNHNY and CDR2 SVGAGI (reference sequence). CDR3 amino acids: CASSDNRQGNYGYTF. CDR3 DNA sequence: TGTGCCAGCAGTGACAATCGACAGGGGAACTATGGCTACACCTTC.

The J gene is TRBJ2-1, the V gene TRBV4-2; D unresolved. Trimming took 1 base from V and 8 from J, leaving 9 bases between them. Germline CDR1 is LGHNA and CDR2 is YNFKEQ. The CDR3 length is 13 residues. The CDR3 region is CASSQVRNDEQFF. The CDR3 DNA is TGTGCCAGCAGCCAAGTCAGGAATGATGAGCAGTTCTTC.

The genes are TRBV10-3 and TRBJ2-5; the match to TRBD1 covers 10 bases. Judging by the DNA end, TRBJ2-7 fits better; the J call may be wrong. Germline V CDR1 and CDR2: ENHRY, SYGVKD. The CDR3 loop spans 14 amino acids. The CDR3 protein is CAISSGTGVYEQYF. The CDR3 DNA is TGTGCCATCAGTTCCGGGACAGGGGTCTACGAGCAGTACTTC.

This sequence joins TRBV19 and TRBJ2-5, with 12 bases that match TRBD1. Germline V gene data show CDR1 as LNHDA and CDR2 as SQIVND (reference sequence). V lost 5 bases and J lost 4; bases outside the gene matches: 5. CDR3 size: 15 residues. CDR3 nucleotide sequence: TGTGCCAGTAGTCAGGGACAGGGGGCGCGAGAGACCCAGTACTTC. This sequence encodes CASSQGQGARETQYF.

V and J are TRBV9 and TRBJ2-3; 8 nucleotides agree with TRBD2. Looked up from germline, CDR1 is SGDLS and CDR2 is YYNGEE. CDR3 length: 16 residues. Germline trimming cut 0 bases from V and 7 bases from J; bases unmatched to any gene: 10. CDR3 in amino acids: CASSVAGGAGLHTQYF. CDR3 DNA sequence: TGTGCCAGCAGCGTAGCCGGGGGGGCAGGGCTCCATACGCAGTATTTT.

The chain is built from TRBV5-4 and TRBJ2-7, with 7 bases lining up with TRBD2. V was clipped by 1 base and J by 0 bases; unmatched bases: 7. The CDR3 runs to 16 residues. CDR1 is SGHNT and CDR2 is YYREEE in the germline V gene (reference sequence). CDR3 loop: CASSLKTSPSSYEQYF. Here the CDR3 DNA reads TGTGCCAGCAGCTTGAAGACTAGCCCGAGCTCCTACGAGCAGTACTTC.